This is a list of T cell receptor beta chains from one sample in a study of blood T cell repertoires in COVID-19. Method: immunoSEQ multiplex PCR; TCRdb's copy keeps in-frame clones and lacks some. Of 200,000 to 250,000 clones listed, about 86% are singletons. The sequenced material came from peripheral blood. All receptors come from a woman in her 50s with COVID-19, enrolled during active disease. Each CDR3 is given with its conserved first and last residue. The D gene is left open where the match is weak. Rows may omit the clone size; those that give it use once, few, many or a size class.

V gene	D gene	J gene	clone size	CDR3 protein	CDR3 DNA
TRBV10-3	.	TRBJ1-2	.	CAISESGQGHDGYTF	TGTGCCATCAGTGAGTCGGGGCAGGGCCATGATGGCTACACCTTC
TRBV19	TRBD1	TRBJ1-5	.	CASRTGVGNQPQHF	TGTGCCAGTAGGACAGGGGTCGGCAATCAGCCCCAGCATTTT
TRBV4-1	TRBD1	TRBJ1-5	.	CASSQPGQGKGQPQHF	TGCGCCAGCAGCCAACCCGGACAGGGAAAGGGTCAGCCCCAGCATTTT
TRBV11-2	.	TRBJ1-6	.	CASRDLITRGSPLHF	TGTGCCAGCAGGGACCTCATAACCCGAGGGTCACCCCTCCACTTT
TRBV10-3	.	TRBJ2-3	.	CATGGTDTQYF	TGTGCCACCGGAGGTACAGATACGCAGTATTTT
TRBV11-3	TRBD2	TRBJ2-5	.	CASLTSGVREETQYF	TGTGCCAGCCTTACTAGCGGGGTCAGGGAAGAGACCCAGTACTTC
TRBV19	TRBD2	TRBJ2-2	.	CASSLKGGTGELFF	TGTGCCAGTAGTCTAAAGGGAGGGACCGGGGAGCTGTTTTTT
TRBV7-8	TRBD1	TRBJ2-7	.	CASSLGRTGTYEQYF	TGTGCCAGCAGCTTAGGTAGGACAGGGACCTACGAGCAGTACTTC
TRBV30	TRBD2	TRBJ2-2	.	CAWGGVGEGNTGELFF	TGTGCCTGGGGGGGGGTCGGAGAGGGGAACACCGGGGAGCTGTTTTTT
TRBV5-6	.	TRBJ1-5	.	CASSLAGAGQPQHF	TGTGCCAGCAGCTTGGCAGGGGCTGGTCAGCCCCAGCATTTT
TRBV11-2	.	TRBJ1-1	.	CASSLGGGDTEAFF	TGTGCCAGCAGCTTGGGTGGGGGGGACACTGAAGCTTTCTTT
TRBV12-3/TRBV12-4	TRBD1	TRBJ1-2	few	CASRGTGNYGYTF	TGTGCCAGCAGAGGGACAGGGAACTATGGCTACACCTTC
TRBV10-3	TRBD1	TRBJ2-5	.	CAIRSDRGGETQYF	TGTGCCATCAGGTCCGACAGGGGAGGAGAGACCCAGTACTTC
TRBV30	.	TRBJ1-1	few	CAWKGGITEAFF	TGTGCCTGGAAAGGGGGAATAACTGAAGCTTTCTTT
TRBV5-8	TRBD1	TRBJ1-2	.	CASSLRGAVYGYTF	TGTGCCAGCAGCCTCAGGGGGGCGGTCTATGGCTACACCTTC
TRBV30	TRBD1	TRBJ1-2	.	CAWTGQANYGYTF	TGTGCCTGGACGGGACAGGCTAACTATGGCTACACCTTC
TRBV5-6	TRBD1	TRBJ2-7	.	CASSRQGMSYEQYF	TGTGCCAGCAGCAGACAGGGGATGTCCTACGAGCAGTACTTC
TRBV2	TRBD1	TRBJ1-6	.	CATKTGGHSPLHF	TGTGCCACCAAGACAGGGGGCCATTCACCCCTCCACTTT
TRBV19	.	TRBJ1-1	.	CASRWATEAFF	TGTGCCAGTAGGTGGGCGACTGAAGCTTTCTTT
TRBV7-3	TRBD1	TRBJ2-7	.	CASSLTRTGWGEQYF	TGTGCCAGCAGCTTAACTCGGACAGGGTGGGGCGAGCAGTACTTC
TRBV5-4	.	TRBJ1-1	once	CASSFGHSPEAFF	TGTGCCAGCAGCTTTGGGCACAGTCCCGAAGCTTTCTTT
TRBV19	TRBD2	TRBJ2-5	.	CASSGGPGETQYF	TGTGCCAGTTCGGGGGGGCCGGGAGAGACCCAGTACTTC
TRBV6-2/TRBV6-3	TRBD2	TRBJ2-2	.	CASSYPPRAGRLNTGELFF	TGTGCCAGCAGTTACCCACCCCGAGCGGGGAGACTAAACACCGGGGAGCTGTTTTTT
TRBV6-5	TRBD1	TRBJ2-3	.	CASSPTGEADTQYF	TGTGCCAGCAGCCCGACAGGGGAGGCAGATACGCAGTATTTT
TRBV4-2	TRBD1	TRBJ2-7	.	CASSLEGAVSYEQYF	TGTGCCAGCAGCCTTGAGGGGGCCGTCTCCTACGAGCAGTACTTC
TRBV10-1	.	TRBJ2-2	.	CASSDRLDRTGELFF	TGCGCCAGCAGTGACCGACTAGATCGGACCGGGGAGCTGTTTTTT
TRBV18	TRBD1	TRBJ1-1	.	CASSPQGQGQAFF	TGTGCCAGCTCACCCCAAGGACAGGGACAAGCTTTCTTT
TRBV7-8	TRBD2	TRBJ2-7	.	CASSLAGAGGRYEQYF	TGTGCCAGCAGCTTAGCCGGCGCGGGGGGCCGCTACGAGCAGTACTTC
TRBV12-5	.	TRBJ2-3	.	CASGLGQGPDTQYF	TGTGCTAGTGGTTTGGGGCAGGGCCCAGATACGCAGTATTTT
TRBV11-3	.	TRBJ1-6	once	CASSLRGGDSPLHF	TGTGCCAGCAGCTTGCGAGGGGGTGACTCACCCCTCCACTTT
TRBV24-1	TRBD2	TRBJ2-1	.	CATVEARGLAGGGNEQFF	TGTGCCACAGTGGAAGCCCGGGGACTAGCGGGGGGCGGGAATGAGCAGTTCTTC
TRBV18	.	TRBJ2-7	.	CASSPGPYEQYF	TGTGCCAGCTCACCAGGGCCCTACGAGCAGTACTTC
TRBV19	TRBD1	TRBJ2-3	.	CASSPGTGVPDTQYF	TGTGCCAGTAGTCCGGGGACAGGTGTCCCAGATACGCAGTATTTT
TRBV28	TRBD1	TRBJ1-6	.	CASGLQGEGSPLHF	TGTGCCAGCGGGTTACAGGGGGAGGGTTCACCCCTCCACTTT
TRBV10-1	.	TRBJ1-1	.	CASSESGTNTEAFF	TGCGCCAGCAGTGAGAGCGGGACGAACACTGAAGCTTTCTTT
TRBV19	.	TRBJ1-2	.	CASTGDNYGYTF	TGTGCCAGTACAGGGGACAACTATGGCTACACCTTC
TRBV18	TRBD1	TRBJ2-3	.	CASSRDRSSNTQYF	TGTGCCAGCTCACGGGACAGGAGTTCTAATACGCAGTATTTT
TRBV12-5	.	TRBJ2-3	.	CASGLSGGRSNTQYF	TGTGCTAGTGGTTTGTCGGGGGGCCGTTCCAATACGCAGTATTTT